The next 27 T cell receptor beta chains were all read from a single sample in a study of blood T cell repertoires in COVID-19. Assay used: immunoSEQ multiplex PCR; TCRdb lists only in-frame clones, some missing. The data show more than 110,000 clones, with more than 80% seen just once and approximately 1.6% held by the top ten. Sample: PBMCs or T cells enriched from blood (not recorded which). The origin of the receptors is a woman aged 18-30 years who had been exposed to COVID-19.

The chain combines TRBV7-2 with TRBJ2-3, with 8 bases that match TRBD1. CDR1 is SGHTA and CDR2 is FQGNSA in the germline V gene. Trimming cost V 5 bases and J 4 bases; bases outside gene matches: 8. The CDR3 has 15 residues. The CDR3 loop is CASSRRTGFADTQYF. In nucleotides, the CDR3 is TGTGCCAGCAGCCGGAGGACAGGGTTCGCAGATACGCAGTATTTT.

V gene TRBV27 combines with J gene TRBJ2-7; 8 positions agree with TRBD1. V lost 5 bases and J lost 0; bases outside the gene matches: 30. The length of the CDR3 is 23 residues. Germline CDR1 is MNHEY and CDR2 is SMNVEV (reference sequence). CDR3 coding DNA: TGTGCCAGCAGTCTACCCGTGACCGAGGGGCACCACCCCAGACAGGGGCCCTCCTACGAGCAGTACTTC. It is translated as CASSLPVTEGHHPRQGPSYEQYF.

This chain uses TRBV29-1 with TRBJ2-6; 10 bases fit TRBD1. J was trimmed by 2 bases and V by 6 bases; bases with no gene match: 10. This CDR3 spans 17 amino acids. Germline V gene lookup returns CDR1 SQVTM and CDR2 ANQGSEA. The CDR3 coding sequence is TGCAGCGTAGGGACAGGGGTAATTAGGGCTGGGGCCAACGTCCTGACTTTC. Its translation is CSVGTGVIRAGANVLTF.

The CDR3 region is CATEYGSSDTQYF. In DNA, the CDR3 is TGTGCCACGGAGTATGGATCATCAGATACGCAGTATTTT. The chain combines TRBV19 with TRBJ2-3; no reliable D call. The CDR3 sequence is 13 residues long. Germline CDR1 and CDR2: LNHDA and SQIVND (reference sequence). The ends were cut back, 10 bases at V and 4 bases at J, with 15 bases in the middle.

This clone was seen once. The chain joins TRBV27 to TRBJ2-7; D is perhaps TRBD1 (6 bases). V was clipped by 2 bases and J by 0 bases, with 11 bases between them. Germline CDR1 is MNHEY and CDR2 is SMNVEV (reference sequence). The length of the CDR3 is 15 residues. The CDR3 region has the DNA TGTGCCAGCAGTTTAAAGGGACATAGCTCCTACGAGCAGTACTTC. Its protein product is CASSLKGHSSYEQYF.

J is TRBJ1-2 and V is TRBV5-5, with unresolved D. V was shortened by 1 base and J by 5 bases, with 9 bases between the two germline ends. Germline V gene lookup returns CDR1 SGHKS and CDR2 YYEKEE (reference sequence). This CDR3 has 13 residues. CDR3 loop: CASSLTPWYGYTF. CDR3 sequence (DNA): TGTGCCAGCAGCTTGACACCTTGGTATGGCTACACCTTC.

This chain uses TRBV24-1 with TRBJ2-2, with 12 bases lining up with TRBD1. V lost 12 bases to trimming and J lost 5 bases; unmatched junction nucleotides: 6. Germline V lookup: CDR1 KGHDR, CDR2 SFDVKD. The CDR3 loop spans 14 amino acids. CDR3 DNA: TGTGCCGCTCGGGGACAGGGGGCTACCGGGGAGCTGTTTTTT. It translates to CAARGQGATGELFF.

V and J are TRBV18 and TRBJ1-3; 8 bases agree with TRBD1. CDR3 length equals 16 residues. Germline lookup yields CDR1 KGHSH and CDR2 LQKENI. V lost 6 bases to trimming and J lost 3 bases; unmatched junction nucleotides: 10. DNA of the CDR3: TGTGCCAGCTCTCGCGGACAGGGCGGAGGTGGAAACACCATATATTTT. Translating gives CASSRGQGGGGNTIYF.

V and J are TRBV6-6 and TRBJ1-1; 7 nucleotides line up with TRBD1. The V and J ends lost 8 bases and 7 bases, in that order; junction bases with no gene match: 4. There are 11 residues in the CDR3. Germline assignment: CDR1 MNHNY and CDR2 SVGAGI (reference sequence). DNA for the CDR3: TGTGCCAGCTCCTGGGACAGTGAAGCTTTCTTT. This sequence encodes CASSWDSEAFF.

J is TRBJ2-1 and V is TRBV15; 8 bases match TRBD2. The CDR3 is 16 residues long. After removal of 0 bases from V and 3 bases from J, the junction contained 4 bases not matched to a gene. From germline, CDR1 is LNHNV and CDR2 YYDKDF (reference sequence). CDR3 nucleotides: TGTGCCACCAGCAGAGATTTGCGGGAGGACTACAATGAGCAGTTCTTC. This codes for CATSRDLREDYNEQFF.

The chain employs TRBV30 and TRBJ1-3, with D possibly matching TRBD1 (5 bases). CDR3 length: 15 residues. V was shortened by 8 bases and J by 4 bases, with 21 bases between the two germline ends. Germline V CDR1 and CDR2: GTSNPN, SVGIG (reference sequence). The CDR3 coding sequence is TGTGCCCGAACTGCCGGGGCGGGAGCAGGAAACACCATATATTTT. Translating it yields CARTAGAGAGNTIYF. Full variable domain (outside the CDR3, taken from reference TRBV30 and TRBJ1-3): SQTIHQWPATLVQPVGSPLSLECTVEGTSNPNLYWYRQAAGRGLQLLFYSVGIGQISSEVPQNLSASRPQDRQFILSSKKLLLSDSGFYLCARTAGAGAGNTIYFGEGSWLTVV.

This chain joins TRBV12-5 and TRBJ2-6, with D possibly TRBD2 on 5 matching bases. The CDR3 runs to 20 residues. V was shortened by 0 bases and J by 12 bases, with 30 bases between the two germline ends. Germline V CDR1 and CDR2: LGHNT, FRNRAP. DNA for the CDR3: TGTGCTAGTGGTTTGGTACGAGGTCGTGTGGACCCGAGATCTCGGGGCGTCCTGACTTTC. This encodes CASGLVRGRVDPRSRGVLTF.

This clone turned up a few times. The V call is TRBV3-1 (or the pseudogene TRBV3-2), the J call TRBJ2-1; 9 nucleotides line up with TRBD2. This CDR3 comprises 18 residues. In germline, CDR1 is LGHDT, CDR2 YNNKEL (reference sequence). V trimming: 0 bases; J trimming: 1 base; junction bases outside the gene matches: 7. CDR3 in amino acids: CASSQDWASGKSYNEQFF. The CDR3 DNA reads as TGTGCCAGCAGCCAAGACTGGGCTAGCGGGAAATCCTACAATGAGCAGTTCTTC.

This clone was counted between two and nine times. The rearrangement links TRBV24-1 to TRBJ2-3; 8 positions agree with TRBD2. From germline, CDR1 is KGHDR and CDR2 SFDVKD. This CDR3 comprises 14 residues. J gave up 4 bases and V 6 bases, and 5 bases lay outside the gene matches. This CDR3 is CATSNSGSSDTQYF. CDR3 in DNA: TGTGCCACCAGTAACAGCGGGAGTTCAGATACGCAGTATTTT.

The genes are TRBV5-5 and TRBJ1-5, with D possibly matching TRBD1 (6 bases). CDR1 is SGHKS, CDR2 YYEKEE, per germline (reference sequence). V was clipped by 4 bases and J by 0 bases, with 20 bases between them. The CDR3 runs 18 residues. CDR3 region: CASSHGTRDIYSNQPQHF. The CDR3 DNA reads TGTGCCAGCAGCCACGGGACAAGGGATATCTATAGCAATCAGCCCCAGCATTTT.

The chain employs TRBV7-9 and TRBJ2-5, with TRBD1 matching 11 bases. Losses at the gene ends were 5 bases for V and 5 bases for J; bases not matched to a gene: 10. This CDR3 is built from 16 residues. From germline, CDR1 is SEHNR and CDR2 FQNEAQ (reference sequence). In DNA form, the CDR3 reads TGTGCCAGCAGCCCGGGACAGGGGGTTGGGAGTGAGACCCAGTACTTC. This codes for CASSPGQGVGSETQYF.

The chain is built from TRBV30 and TRBJ2-5; 10 bases line up with TRBD2. The V and J ends lost 1 base and 5 bases, in that order; junction bases with no gene match: 10. Germline V gene lookup returns CDR1 GTSNPN and CDR2 SVGIG (reference sequence). The CDR3 extends over 16 amino acids. The CDR3 reads CAWSAGWLAGVETQYF. For the CDR3, the DNA is TGTGCCTGGAGTGCCGGGTGGCTAGCGGGAGTGGAGACCCAGTACTTC. Filled out from reference TRBV30 and TRBJ2-5, the complete variable domain reads SQTIHQWPATLVQPVGSPLSLECTVEGTSNPNLYWYRQAAGRGLQLLFYSVGIGQISSEVPQNLSASRPQDRQFILSSKKLLLSDSGFYLCAWSAGWLAGVETQYFGPGTRLLVL.

This chain joins TRBV27 and TRBJ2-7, with D perhaps matching TRBD2 (5 bases). CDR3 length: 13 residues. The germline gives CDR1 MNHEY, CDR2 SMNVEV (reference sequence). Deletions cut 6 bases from V and 0 bases from J, with 9 bases between. CDR3 protein: CASSLAPSYEQYF. As DNA, the CDR3 is TGTGCCAGCAGCTTAGCGCCCTCCTACGAGCAGTACTTC.

J is TRBJ2-5 and V is TRBV7-3, with 8 bases matching TRBD2. Unmatched junction bases numbered 10, after V lost 6 bases and J lost 4 bases. The CDR3 runs 15 residues. The germline V gene has CDR1 SGHTA and CDR2 FQGTGA. The CDR3 DNA sequence: TGTGCCAGCAGTAAGGGCGGGAGGTCGCTAGAGACCCAGTACTTC. The encoded protein is CASSKGGRSLETQYF.

The gene calls are TRBV18 and TRBJ2-7; possible D gene TRBD1, 5 bases. V was trimmed by 2 bases and J by 6 bases, leaving 11 bases between them. Per germline, CDR1 KGHSH and CDR2 LQKENI. This CDR3 is built from 13 residues. In DNA, the CDR3 is TGTGCCAGCTCACCAGGGGCAGCCCGCGAGCAGTACTTC. Protein: CASSPGAAREQYF.

The chain couples TRBV21-1 to TRBJ2-7; TRBD1, the table's D call, was not compared with the DNA. TRBV21-1 is described as a pseudogene. This CDR3 region has 13 residues. The CDR3 DNA reads TGTGCCAGCAGCAACGACAGGAGCTACGAGCAGTACTTC. It codes for CASSNDRSYEQYF.

V and J are TRBV28 and TRBJ2-7, with TRBD2 as a possible D gene (6 bases). V lost 6 bases, J lost 3 bases, and 12 bases lay in between. Germline-derived CDR1 and CDR2 are MDHEN and SYDVKM. CDR3 length: 13 residues. CDR3 nucleotide sequence: TGTGCCAGCAGGGAGGGTCCGAGCTACGAGCAGTACTTC. Its translation is CASREGPSYEQYF.

This rearrangement joins TRBV5-1 to TRBJ2-6; 9 bases map to TRBD1. Germline values: CDR1 SGHRS, CDR2 YFSETQ. The length of the CDR3 is 18 residues. The V gene end was trimmed by 3 bases and the J gene end by 0 bases; junction bases not matched to a gene: 7. This chain's CDR3 is CASSWPGQGNSGANVLTF. DNA of the CDR3: TGCGCCAGCAGCTGGCCGGGACAGGGAAACTCTGGGGCCAACGTCCTGACTTTC.

The rearrangement uses TRBV4-1 and TRBJ2-3; 11 positions match TRBD2. The CDR3 is 19 residues long. J gave up 2 bases and V 1 base, and 11 bases lay outside the gene matches. Per the germline V gene, CDR1 is MGHRA and CDR2 is YSYEKL. CDR3 sequence (DNA): TGCGCCAGCAGCCAAGCGCCCATAGGGACTAGCGGCTTCACAGATACGCAGTATTTT. Translating gives CASSQAPIGTSGFTDTQYF.

This clone showed up just a few times. V usage is TRBV6-2 or TRBV6-3 and J usage is TRBJ2-3; TRBD2 agrees at 9 bases. The germline V gene has CDR1 MNHEY and CDR2 SVGEGT. V dropped 2 bases and J dropped 5; count of bases not matched to a gene: 5. CDR3 size: 15 residues. CDR3 region: CASSYLASGIDTQYF. The CDR3 nucleotides are TGTGCCAGCAGTTACCTGGCTAGCGGGATAGATACGCAGTATTTT.

The rearrangement joins TRBV6-5 to TRBJ2-3; 10 bases are shared with TRBD2. This CDR3 contains 15 residues. Per germline, CDR1 MNHEY and CDR2 SVGAGI. V lost 5 bases and J lost 5; bases outside the gene matches: 7. CDR3 protein: CASSTSGRARDTQYF. The DNA of the CDR3 is TGTGCCAGCAGTACAAGCGGGAGGGCCAGAGATACGCAGTATTTT.

The rearrangement uses TRBV21-1 and TRBJ2-1; whether TRBD1, the table's D call, matches the DNA was not checked. TRBV21-1 counts as a pseudogene. This CDR3 comprises 20 residues. The CDR3 spells CASSKCSRGPLIRDLNEQFF. Written as DNA, the CDR3 is TGTGCCAGCAGCAAATGTTCCAGGGGGCCATTGATTAGGGACCTTAATGAGCAGTTCTTC.